The source of this T cell receptor beta chain is a study of shared clonotypes between healthy human individuals. Genomic DNA from each subset was divided evenly over several immunoSEQ plates. Sequencing used immunoSEQ multiplex PCR; TCRdb keeps in-frame clones, though not all of them. The sample has some 1.5 million clones, 95% to 99% seen once. The source material was naive CD4+ T cells sorted from blood. Subset meaning: CD45RA+ positively selected. This receptor was taken from a man between 25 and 39 years old in good health.

The CDR3 region is CASSSHRGAGQPQHF. The CDR3 DNA is TGTGCCAGCAGCTCCCACCGGGGTGCCGGTCAGCCCCAGCATTTT. This rearrangement joins TRBV6-5 to TRBJ1-5, with D unclear. The V gene lost 6 bases and the J gene lost 6 bases, with 18 bases spanning the gap. The CDR3 is 15 amino acids. The V gene's germline CDR1 is MNHEY and CDR2 SVGAGI.